This T cell receptor beta chain was recorded in a study of blood T cell repertoires in COVID-19. Across the whole study: Both acute and convalescent COVID-19 samples were obtained from the United States, Italy and Spain.

As handled by the study authors: From reference gene primer amplification, estimates of nucleated cell counts were derived. This table comes from immunoSEQ multiplex PCR, and its TCRdb copy is limited to in-frame clones, with some not included. For V, J and clone size, that table is used; D and trimming come from the DNA. The table lists about 6,400 clones, approximately 82% of them singletons. The V and J ends lost 1 base and 1 base respectively, with 13 bases between them. Germline values: CDR1 LNHDA, CDR2 SQIVND (reference sequence). This CDR3 is 17 amino acids long. Sequencing used peripheral blood. The receptor was isolated from a human donor with active COVID-19. The donor label of this sample is uncertain. This rearrangement joins TRBV19 to TRBJ2-2; TRBD2 is a possible D gene (5 bases). Here the CDR3 reads CASSIGDGVLNTGELFF. CDR3 nucleotides: TGTGCCAGTAGTATAGGTGACGGGGTGTTGAACACCGGGGAGCTGTTTTTT.